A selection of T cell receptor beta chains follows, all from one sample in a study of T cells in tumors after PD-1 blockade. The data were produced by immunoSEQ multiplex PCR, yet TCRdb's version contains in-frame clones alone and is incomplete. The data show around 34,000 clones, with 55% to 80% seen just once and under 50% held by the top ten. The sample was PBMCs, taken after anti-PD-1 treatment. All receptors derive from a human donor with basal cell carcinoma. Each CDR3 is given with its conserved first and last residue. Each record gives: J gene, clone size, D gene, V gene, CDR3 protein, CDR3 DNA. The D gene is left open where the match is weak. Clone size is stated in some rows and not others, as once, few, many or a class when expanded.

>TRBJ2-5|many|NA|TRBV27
CASSFNLDKKGTQYF
TGTGCCAGCAGTTTCAACCTGGATAAGAAAGGGACCCAGTACTTC
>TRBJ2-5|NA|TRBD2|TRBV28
CASRVTSGKETQYF
TGTGCCAGCAGGGTAACTAGCGGCAAAGAGACCCAGTACTTC
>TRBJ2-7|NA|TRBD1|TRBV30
CAWSTRTGTLSYEQYF
TGTGCCTGGAGTACACGGACAGGGACCCTCTCCTACGAGCAGTACTTC
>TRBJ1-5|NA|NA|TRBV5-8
CASSAGATSNQPQHF
TGTGCCAGCAGCGCGGGGGCGACGAGCAATCAGCCCCAGCATTTT
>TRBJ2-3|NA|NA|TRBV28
CASSQLGHSTDTQYF
TGTGCCAGCAGCCAACTAGGCCATAGCACAGATACGCAGTATTTT
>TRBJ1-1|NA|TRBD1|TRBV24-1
CATSDPNRGGTEAFF
TGTGCCACCAGTGACCCGAACAGGGGTGGCACTGAAGCTTTCTTT
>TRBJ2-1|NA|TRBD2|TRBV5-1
CASSPSSGRAGNEQFF
TGCGCCAGCAGCCCAAGTAGCGGGAGGGCCGGAAATGAGCAGTTCTTC
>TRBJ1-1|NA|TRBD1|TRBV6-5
CASFDRGRPEAFF
TGTGCCAGTTTCGACAGGGGGCGCCCTGAAGCTTTCTTT
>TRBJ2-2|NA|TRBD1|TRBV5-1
CASSAQGRINTGELFF
TGCGCCAGCAGCGCACAGGGGCGAATAAACACCGGGGAGCTGTTTTTT
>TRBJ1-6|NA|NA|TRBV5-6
CASSGRGRNSPLHF
TGTGCCAGCAGCGGGAGGGGCCGTAATTCACCCCTCCACTTT
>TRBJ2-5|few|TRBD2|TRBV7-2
CASSLEGRLAGVETQYF
TGTGCCAGCAGCTTAGAGGGCCGCCTAGCGGGAGTCGAGACCCAGTACTTC
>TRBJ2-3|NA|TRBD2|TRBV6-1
CASSEALAGGADTQYF
TGTGCCAGCAGTGAAGCACTAGCGGGAGGCGCAGATACGCAGTATTTT
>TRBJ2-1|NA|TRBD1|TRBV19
CASRGNTINNEQFF
TGTGCCAGCAGGGGGAATACGATTAACAATGAGCAGTTCTTC
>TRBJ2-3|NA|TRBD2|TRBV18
CASSPRTSGRATTDTQYF
TGTGCCAGCTCACCGCGGACTAGCGGGAGGGCGACGACAGATACGCAGTATTTT
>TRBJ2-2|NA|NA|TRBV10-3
CAISERVTGELFF
TGTGCCATCAGTGAACGGGTCACCGGGGAGCTGTTTTTT
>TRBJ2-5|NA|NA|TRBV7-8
CASSFFTGPQETQYF
TGTGCCAGCAGCTTTTTTACGGGCCCCCAAGAGACCCAGTACTTC
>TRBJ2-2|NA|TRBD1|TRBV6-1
CASSEYSGQGSTGELFF
TGTGCCAGCAGTGAATATTCGGGACAGGGGAGCACCGGGGAGCTGTTTTTT
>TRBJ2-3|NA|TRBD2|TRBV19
CASSPGGTTLGTQYF
TGTGCCAGTAGTCCAGGTGGGACTACCCTAGGTACGCAGTATTTT
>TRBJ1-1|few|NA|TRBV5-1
CASSLSGLPNRGTEAFF
TGCGCCAGCAGCTTGAGCGGTCTGCCTAATAGGGGCACTGAAGCTTTCTTT
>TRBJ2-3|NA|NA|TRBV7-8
CASSRGGELSDTQYF
TGTGCCAGCAGCCGAGGGGGGGAGCTGTCAGATACGCAGTATTTT
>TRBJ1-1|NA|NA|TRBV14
CASSQALGPGAEAFF
TGTGCCAGCAGCCAGGCCCTCGGGCCGGGGGCTGAAGCTTTCTTT
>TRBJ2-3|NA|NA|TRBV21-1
CASSPRRFASVTSTDTQYF
TGTGCCAGCAGCCCCCGGAGGTTCGCTAGCGTAACTAGCACAGATACGCAGTATTTT
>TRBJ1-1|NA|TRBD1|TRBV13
CASSLVGTRGEAFF
TGTGCCAGCAGCTTAGTTGGAACCAGGGGGGAAGCTTTCTTT
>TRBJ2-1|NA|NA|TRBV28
CASTVDLSNEQFF
TGTGCCAGCACCGTGGACTTGAGCAATGAGCAGTTCTTC
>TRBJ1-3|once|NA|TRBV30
CACGTGNTIYF
TGTGCCTGTGGGACGGGCAACACCATATATTTT
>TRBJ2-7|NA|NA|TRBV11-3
CASSSGGGETYEQYF
TGTGCCAGCAGCTCCGGAGGCGGGGAAACCTACGAGCAGTACTTC
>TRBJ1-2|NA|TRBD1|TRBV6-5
CATWDRSDGYTF
TGTGCCACCTGGGACAGGTCCGATGGCTACACCTTC
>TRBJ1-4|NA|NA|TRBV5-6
CASSLSGWEKLFF
TGTGCCAGCAGCTTATCAGGGTGGGAAAAACTGTTTTTT
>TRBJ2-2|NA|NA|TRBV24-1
CATSDFGLQGTGELFF
TGTGCCACCAGTGATTTTGGACTACAAGGGACCGGGGAGCTGTTTTTT
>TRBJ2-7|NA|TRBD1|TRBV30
CAWSVQGTGSYEQYF
TGTGCCTGGAGTGTACAAGGGACAGGCTCCTACGAGCAGTACTTC
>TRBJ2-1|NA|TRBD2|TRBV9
CASSVASSGGGDEQFF
TGTGCCAGCAGCGTAGCGTCAAGCGGGGGTGGAGATGAGCAGTTCTTC
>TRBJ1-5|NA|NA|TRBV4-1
CASSQDAGYRGQHF
TGCGCCAGCAGCCAAGATGCCGGCTACAGAGGCCAGCATTTT
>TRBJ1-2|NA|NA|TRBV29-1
CSVRTDRYGYTF
TGCAGCGTGCGAACCGACAGGTATGGCTACACCTTC
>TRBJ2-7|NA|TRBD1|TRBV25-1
CASCRDRESEQYF
TGTGCCAGCTGCCGGGACAGGGAGAGCGAGCAGTACTTC
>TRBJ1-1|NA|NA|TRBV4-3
CASSRSRTANTEAFF
TGCGCCAGCAGCCGGTCGCGGACAGCGAACACTGAAGCTTTCTTT
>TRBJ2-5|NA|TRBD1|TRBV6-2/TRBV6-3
CASSYVSGGQETQYF
TGTGCCAGCAGTTACGTCTCAGGGGGCCAAGAGACCCAGTACTTC